This TCR beta chain comes out of a study of T cell responses to AZD1222 COVID-19 vaccine. The wider study: Pooled in the analysis were second doses at about 4 or about 12 weeks.

Generated by immunoSEQ multiplex PCR, the TCRdb table keeps only in-frame clones and is missing some. The sample records about 190,000 clones, 85% to 90% being singletons. The TCR was taken from an adult in good health. The source was peripheral blood, collected on day 0 of AZD1222 vaccination.

CDR3 coding DNA: TGTGCCAGCTCCACAGGGGGGGTCAATCAGCCCCAGCATTTT. Translation gives CASSTGGVNQPQHF. V is TRBV18 and J is TRBJ1-5; 8 nucleotides match TRBD1. From germline, CDR1 is KGHSH and CDR2 LQKENI. CDR3 length equals 14 residues. J was trimmed by 3 bases and V by 6 bases; bases with no gene match: 4.